Below, 21 T cell receptor beta chains from the same sample are listed, as sequenced in a study of cytomegalovirus exposure and HLA in healthy donors. The primer mix had 60 Vbeta and 13 Jbeta primers. Data came from immunoSEQ multiplex PCR; TCRdb stores just in-frame clones and leaves some out. Here the sample spans 200,000 to 300,000 clones, roughly four fifths being singletons. Sequences were obtained from PBMCs. The receptors come from a woman aged 55-70 years in good health and CMV-seropositive.

This chain uses TRBV7-3 with TRBJ2-3; 12 bases fit TRBD2. The length of the CDR3 is 19 residues. The germline V gene has CDR1 SGHTA and CDR2 FQGTGA. Trimming cost V 2 bases and J 2 bases; bases outside gene matches: 11. CDR3 in amino acids: CASSLGLAGGPGDTDTQYF. As DNA, the CDR3 is TGTGCCAGCAGCTTAGGCCTAGCGGGAGGGCCGGGGGACACAGATACGCAGTATTTT. The full variable domain, rest sourced from reference TRBV7-3 and TRBJ2-3, is GAGVSQTPSNKVTEKGKYVELRCDPISGHTALYWYRQSLGQGPEFLIYFQGTGAADDSGLPNDRFFAVRPEGSVSTLKIQRTERGDSAVYLCASSLGLAGGPGDTDTQYFGPGTRLTVL.

This chain links TRBV6-5 with TRBJ2-7, with D possibly matching TRBD2 (5 bases). This CDR3 has 13 amino acids. CDR1 and CDR2 (germline): MNHEY, SVGAGI. Trimming shortened V by 5 bases and J by 4 bases, and 12 bases separated the two germline ends. The DNA of the CDR3 is TGTGCCAGCAGTCTGAATCCGGGGTACGAGCAGTACTTC. It is translated as CASSLNPGYEQYF.

The chain uses TRBV7-3 and TRBJ2-5; 11 bases map to TRBD2. The germline V gene has CDR1 SGHTA and CDR2 FQGTGA. J lost 3 bases, V lost 2 bases, and 5 bases had no gene match. The CDR3 sequence is 16 residues long. CDR3 bases: TGTGCCAGCAGCTTAGGCGGGACTAGCGGTAAAGAGACCCAGTACTTC. It yields the protein CASSLGGTSGKETQYF. Combining the CDR3 with reference TRBV7-3 and TRBJ2-5 gives the whole variable domain GAGVSQTPSNKVTEKGKYVELRCDPISGHTALYWYRQSLGQGPEFLIYFQGTGAADDSGLPNDRFFAVRPEGSVSTLKIQRTERGDSAVYLCASSLGGTSGKETQYFGPGTRLLVL.

This clone was picked up a small number of times. The rearrangement links TRBV6-5 to TRBJ1-2; possibly TRBD1 for D (5 bases). CDR1 and CDR2 from the germline V gene are MNHEY and SVGAGI. The CDR3 length is 12 residues. V lost 4 bases to trimming and J lost 7 bases, with 10 bases between them. The CDR3 DNA follows: TGTGCCAGCAGTTCTCCGGGGGTTGGCTACACCTTC. Translating it yields CASSSPGVGYTF.

This chain connects TRBV4-1 to TRBJ1-5; a weak D match, TRBD1 (5 bases). Deletions cut 2 bases from V and 0 bases from J, with 11 bases between. CDR3 length: 16 residues. Looked up from germline, CDR1 is MGHRA and CDR2 is YSYEKL. The CDR3 DNA is TGCGCCAGCAGCCAATGGGGGGGAGGTAGCAATCAGCCCCAGCATTTT. Protein sequence: CASSQWGGGSNQPQHF.

The V gene is TRBV5-1, the J gene TRBJ1-2, with a possible D match to TRBD1 (5 bases). V was trimmed by 5 bases and J by 2 bases, leaving 13 bases between them. The length of the CDR3 is 14 residues. CDR1 and CDR2 from the germline V gene are SGHRS and YFSETQ. The CDR3 loop reads CASRGGSQNYGYTF. CDR3 in DNA: TGCGCCAGCAGGGGGGGTTCACAGAACTATGGCTACACCTTC.

The chain links TRBV5-3 to TRBJ1-1; 9 bases are shared with TRBD1. TRBV5-3 is given ORF status, its function remaining uncertain. J gave up 4 bases and V 4 bases, and 8 bases lay outside the gene matches. The CDR3 extends over 15 amino acids. CDR3 coding DNA: TGTGCCAGAAGCGGCCGGACAGGGGTTTGCACTGAAGCTTTCTTT. Its protein product is CARSGRTGVCTEAFF.

The V call is TRBV11-2, the J call TRBJ1-4; D gene unclear. This CDR3 has 13 residues. Germline V gene sequence: CDR1 SGHAT, CDR2 FQNNGV. The V end was cut by 5 bases, the J end by 5 bases, with 9 bases between. The chain's CDR3 is CASSPTGNEKLFF. The CDR3 region has the DNA TGTGCCAGCAGCCCCACCGGGAATGAAAAACTGTTTTTT.

The chain combines TRBV4-1 with TRBJ2-1, with D perhaps matching TRBD1 (6 bases). V was pared by 1 base and J by 4 bases, with 20 bases between. Germline CDR1 reads MGHRA; CDR2 reads YSYEKL. CDR3 length: 18 amino acids. For the CDR3, the DNA is TGCGCCAGCAGCCAAGGGGGGCGGAGAGGTTTGGGGTACAATGAGCAGTTCTTC. It encodes CASSQGGRRGLGYNEQFF.

This chain joins TRBV30 and TRBJ1-4; 9 nucleotides match TRBD1. CDR3 length equals 14 residues. CDR1 and CDR2 from the germline V gene are GTSNPN and SVGIG (reference sequence). V was pared by 0 bases and J by 7 bases, with 3 bases of the junction left unmatched. The CDR3 sequence: CAWSVTGGFEKLFF. As DNA, the CDR3 is TGTGCCTGGAGTGTAACAGGGGGCTTTGAAAAACTGTTTTTT.

This rearrangement joins TRBV4-2 to TRBJ2-3; D remains ambiguous. This CDR3 has 12 amino acids. V gave up 4 bases and J gave up 2 bases, with 4 bases separating them. In germline, CDR1 is LGHNA, CDR2 YNFKEQ. The DNA for the CDR3 is TGTGCCAGCAGCCGTCACACAGATACGCAGTATTTT. Translation gives CASSRHTDTQYF.

The chain uses TRBV5-1 and TRBJ1-1; TRBD1 aligns across 8 bases. The CDR3 has 15 residues. Germline V CDR1 and CDR2: SGHRS, YFSETQ. V shed 1 base, J shed 1 base, and the junction held 3 bases outside the gene matches. The DNA for the CDR3 is TGCGCCAGCAGCTTGACCGGACAGGGGAACACTGAAGCTTTCTTT. This gives the protein CASSLTGQGNTEAFF.

The chain employs TRBV5-5 and TRBJ2-5; D may be TRBD2 (6 bases). This CDR3 contains 16 residues. Germline CDR1 SGHKS, CDR2 YYEKEE (reference sequence). Trimming pared 0 bases from V and 6 bases from J, leaving 18 bases between. The DNA for the CDR3 is TGTGCCAGCAGCTTGGGGGCAGGGAGGTCGCAAAAGACCCAGTACTTC. Residues: CASSLGAGRSQKTQYF.

J is TRBJ1-5 and V is TRBV5-5; 7 bases map to TRBD1. This CDR3 contains 17 residues. Germline CDR1 and CDR2: SGHKS and YYEKEE (reference sequence). J was trimmed by 4 bases and V by 4 bases; bases with no gene match: 14. The CDR3 loop is CASSPATGDLFNQPQHF. The DNA for the CDR3 is TGTGCCAGCAGCCCCGCAACAGGGGACCTATTTAATCAGCCCCAGCATTTT.

On this clone: The conserved final phenylalanine or tryptophan is absent from the CDR3, which likely points to a read error. The V call is TRBV29-1, the J call TRBJ1-5; maybe TRBD1 (6 bases). Germline lookup yields CDR1 SQVTM and CDR2 ANQGSEA. The CDR3 spans 12 residues. Trimming pared 4 bases from V and 7 bases from J, leaving 11 bases between. CDR3 region: CSVGGPDQPQHL. DNA of the CDR3: TGCAGCGTTGGGGGGCCGGACCAGCCCCAGCATCTT.

The chain uses TRBV19 and TRBJ2-4, with D maybe TRBD2 (7 bases). The germline V gene has CDR1 LNHDA and CDR2 SQIVND (reference sequence). This CDR3 contains 14 residues. Trimming took off 1 base at V and 11 bases at J, with 15 bases between the two ends. CDR3 DNA sequence: TGTGCCAGTAGTATAGGAGCGGGGAAGGGGGTTCAGTACTTC. Its protein product is CASSIGAGKGVQYF.

This clone was seen just once. The junction does not match germline at one end; this may be a read error. This chain links TRBV7-9 with TRBJ2-7; a weak D match, TRBD2 (6 bases). There are 15 residues in the CDR3. Germline CDR1 and CDR2: SEHNR and FQNEAQ (reference sequence). The CDR3 loop is CSSSLPAGMPAEQYF. Here the CDR3 DNA reads TGTTCCAGCAGCCTCCCCGCGGGAATGCCCGCCGAGCAGTACTTC.

The chain couples TRBV5-6 to TRBJ2-7; 10 bases align to TRBD1. CDR3 length: 14 residues. Germline V lookup: CDR1 SGHDT, CDR2 YYEEEE. V lost 5 bases, J lost 3 bases, and 5 bases stayed unmatched. CDR3 in DNA: TGTGCCAGCAGACGGACAGGGGGTATCTACGAGCAGTACTTC. Amino acids: CASRRTGGIYEQYF.

This chain links TRBV2 with TRBJ2-4; TRBD2 agrees at 12 bases. Germline CDR1 reads SNHLY; CDR2 reads FYNNEI. CDR3 length: 16 amino acids. J gave up 3 bases and V 7 bases, and 7 bases lay outside the gene matches. CDR3 residues: CASTPGLAGLKNIQYF. DNA for the CDR3: TGTGCCAGCACCCCCGGACTAGCGGGACTCAAAAACATTCAGTACTTC.

The chain is built from TRBV4-1 and TRBJ2-7; a possible D gene is TRBD1 (5 bases). The CDR3 has 14 amino acids. Per germline, CDR1 MGHRA and CDR2 YSYEKL. V gave up 5 bases and J gave up 0 bases, with 11 bases separating them. CDR3 sequence (DNA): TGCGCCAGCAGCGAACAGGTAAACTCCTACGAGCAGTACTTC. Protein: CASSEQVNSYEQYF.

As for this clone: One end of the junction varies from germline; a read error may be responsible. The sample holds other DNA sequences that translate to the same CDR3. The CDR3 here is CASQTRLRDRRMNTEAFF. CDR3 DNA: TGTGCCAGCCAAACCAGACTCCGGGACAGAAGAATGAACACTGAAGCCTTCTTT. This rearrangement joins TRBV27 to TRBJ1-1; 7 nucleotides line up with TRBD1. The germline V gene encodes CDR1 MNHEY and CDR2 SMNVEV (reference sequence). CDR3 length: 18 residues.